The source of this T cell receptor (beta chain) is a study of cytomegalovirus exposure and HLA in healthy donors. Researchers ran the PCR with 60 Vbeta and 13 Jbeta primers. The method was immunoSEQ multiplex PCR; TCRdb's version includes in-frame clones alone and lacks a portion of them. Of roughly 100,000 clones listed, roughly 80% were seen once; the top ten hold about 1.6%. The germline V gene has CDR1 SQVTM and CDR2 ANQGSEA. The CDR3 covers 18 residues. The V gene end was trimmed by 4 bases and the J gene end by 0 bases; junction bases not matched to a gene: 5. The specimen was PBMCs. This receptor was obtained from a man in his fifties or sixties in good health and CMV-seronegative. The chain recombines TRBV29-1 with TRBJ2-2, with 16 nucleotides matching TRBD2. CDR3 region: CSVAEGLAGGTNTGELFF. Here the CDR3 DNA reads TGCAGCGTTGCCGAGGGACTAGCGGGGGGGACGAACACCGGGGAGCTGTTTTTT.